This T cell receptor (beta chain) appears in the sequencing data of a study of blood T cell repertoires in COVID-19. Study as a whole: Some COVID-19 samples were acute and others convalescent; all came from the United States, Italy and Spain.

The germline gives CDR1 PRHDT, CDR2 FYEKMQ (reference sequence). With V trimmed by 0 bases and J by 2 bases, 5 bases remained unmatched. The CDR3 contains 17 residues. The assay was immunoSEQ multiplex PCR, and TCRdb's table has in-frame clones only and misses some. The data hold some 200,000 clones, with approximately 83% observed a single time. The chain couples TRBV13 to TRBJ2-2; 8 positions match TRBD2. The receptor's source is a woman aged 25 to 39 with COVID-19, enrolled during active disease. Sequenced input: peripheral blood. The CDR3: CASSLGRSGSNTGELFF. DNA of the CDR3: TGTGCCAGCAGCTTAGGGAGAAGCGGGAGTAACACCGGGGAGCTGTTTTTT.